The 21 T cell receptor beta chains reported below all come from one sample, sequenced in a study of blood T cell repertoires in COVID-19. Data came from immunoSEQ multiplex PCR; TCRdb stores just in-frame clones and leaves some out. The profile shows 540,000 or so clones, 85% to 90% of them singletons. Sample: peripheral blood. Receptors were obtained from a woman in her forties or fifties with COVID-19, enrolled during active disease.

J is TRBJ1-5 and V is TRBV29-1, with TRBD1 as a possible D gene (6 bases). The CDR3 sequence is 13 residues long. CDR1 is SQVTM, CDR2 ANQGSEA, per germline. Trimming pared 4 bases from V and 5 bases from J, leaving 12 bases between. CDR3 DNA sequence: TGCAGCGTTGGTCAGGGGAGTCATCAGCCCCAGCATTTT. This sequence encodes CSVGQGSHQPQHF.

Here the CDR3 reads CAISGRQGASYEQYF. The CDR3, as DNA: TGTGCCATCAGTGGTCGGCAGGGGGCGTCCTACGAGCAGTACTTC. The chain uses TRBV10-3 and TRBJ2-7; 8 nucleotides match TRBD1. Trimming took 4 bases from V and 1 from J; bases not matched to a gene: 6. CDR3 size: 15 residues. Germline CDR1 is ENHRY and CDR2 is SYGVKD.

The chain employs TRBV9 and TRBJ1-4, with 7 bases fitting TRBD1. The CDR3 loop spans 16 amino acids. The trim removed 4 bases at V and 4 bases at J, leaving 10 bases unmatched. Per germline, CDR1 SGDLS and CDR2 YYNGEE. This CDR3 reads CASSLDGTALNEKLFF. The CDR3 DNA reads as TGTGCCAGCAGCCTAGACGGGACAGCCCTTAATGAAAAACTGTTTTTT.

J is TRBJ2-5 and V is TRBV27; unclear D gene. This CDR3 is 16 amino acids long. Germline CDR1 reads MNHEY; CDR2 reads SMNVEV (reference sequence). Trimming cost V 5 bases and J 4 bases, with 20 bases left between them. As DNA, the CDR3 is TGTGCCAGCAGTGTTTCTCCTCCGGTACTTGGAGAGACCCAGTACTTC. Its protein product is CASSVSPPVLGETQYF.

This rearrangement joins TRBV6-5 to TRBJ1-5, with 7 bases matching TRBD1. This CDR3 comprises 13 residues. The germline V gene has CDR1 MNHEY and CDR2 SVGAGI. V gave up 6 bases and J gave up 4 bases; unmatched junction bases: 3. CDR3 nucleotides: TGTGCCAGCAGCGACAGGGAAAATCAGCCCCAGCATTTT. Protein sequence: CASSDRENQPQHF.

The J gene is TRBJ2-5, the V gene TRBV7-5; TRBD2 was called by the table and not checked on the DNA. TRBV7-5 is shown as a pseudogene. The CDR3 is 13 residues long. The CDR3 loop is CARSFLREETQYF. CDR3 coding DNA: TGTGCCAGAAGCTTTCTGAGGGAAGAGACCCAGTACTTC.

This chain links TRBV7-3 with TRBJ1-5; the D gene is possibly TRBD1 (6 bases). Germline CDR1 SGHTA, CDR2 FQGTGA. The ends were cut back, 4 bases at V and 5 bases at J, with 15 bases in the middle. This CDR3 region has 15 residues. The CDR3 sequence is CASSSDRGIDQPQHF. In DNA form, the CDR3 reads TGTGCCAGCAGCTCTGATAGGGGGATTGATCAGCCCCAGCATTTT.

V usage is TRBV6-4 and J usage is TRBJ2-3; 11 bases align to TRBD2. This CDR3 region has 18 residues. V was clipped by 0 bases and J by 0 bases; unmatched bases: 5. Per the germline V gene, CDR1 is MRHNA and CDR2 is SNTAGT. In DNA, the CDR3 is TGTGCCAGCAGTGACTCCGCTAGCGGGGGGCTTAGCACAGATACGCAGTATTTT. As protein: CASSDSASGGLSTDTQYF.

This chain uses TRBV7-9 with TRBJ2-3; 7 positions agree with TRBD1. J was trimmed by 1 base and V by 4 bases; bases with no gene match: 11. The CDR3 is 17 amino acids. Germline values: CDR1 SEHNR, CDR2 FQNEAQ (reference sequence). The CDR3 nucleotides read TGTGCCAGCAGCTCCCGACGGACAGGTTGGGGCACAGATACGCAGTATTTT. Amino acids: CASSSRRTGWGTDTQYF.

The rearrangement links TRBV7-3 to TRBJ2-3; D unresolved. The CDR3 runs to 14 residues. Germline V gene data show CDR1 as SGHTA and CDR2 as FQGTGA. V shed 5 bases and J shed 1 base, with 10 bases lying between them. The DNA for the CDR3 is TGTGCCAGCAGCCGTATGGCTGGCACAGATACGCAGTATTTT. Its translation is CASSRMAGTDTQYF.

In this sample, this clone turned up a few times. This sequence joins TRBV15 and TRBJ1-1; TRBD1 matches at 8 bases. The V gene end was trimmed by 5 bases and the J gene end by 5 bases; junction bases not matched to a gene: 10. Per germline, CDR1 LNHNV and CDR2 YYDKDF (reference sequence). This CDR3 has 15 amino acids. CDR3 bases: TGTGCCACCAGCGGACCACAGGGGGGAGGGACTGAAGCTTTCTTT. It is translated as CATSGPQGGGTEAFF.

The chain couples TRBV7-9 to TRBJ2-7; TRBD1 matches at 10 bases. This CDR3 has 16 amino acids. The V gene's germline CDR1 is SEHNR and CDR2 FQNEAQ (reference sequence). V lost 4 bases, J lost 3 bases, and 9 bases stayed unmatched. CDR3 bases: TGTGCCAGCAGCTCTCGACAGGGGGCCCCTTACTACGAGCAGTACTTC. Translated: CASSSRQGAPYYEQYF.

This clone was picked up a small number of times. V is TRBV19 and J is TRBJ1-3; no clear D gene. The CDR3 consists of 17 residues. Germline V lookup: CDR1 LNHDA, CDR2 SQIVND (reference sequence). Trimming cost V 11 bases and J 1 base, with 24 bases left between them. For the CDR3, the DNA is TGTGCCTCCTACCACCCCATGTCAGGACTTTCTGGAAACACCATATATTTT. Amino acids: CASYHPMSGLSGNTIYF.

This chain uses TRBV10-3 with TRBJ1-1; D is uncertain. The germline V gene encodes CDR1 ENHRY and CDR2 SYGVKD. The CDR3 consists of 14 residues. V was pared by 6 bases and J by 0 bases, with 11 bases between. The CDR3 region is CAISFNSLNTEAFF. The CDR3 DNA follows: TGTGCCATCAGCTTTAACTCTCTGAACACTGAAGCTTTCTTT.

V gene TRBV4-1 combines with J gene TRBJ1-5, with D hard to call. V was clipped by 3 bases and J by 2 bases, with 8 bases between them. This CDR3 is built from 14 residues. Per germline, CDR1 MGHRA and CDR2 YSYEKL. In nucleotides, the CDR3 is TGCGCCAGCAGCCACGGGGAGGGCAATCAGCCCCAGCATTTT. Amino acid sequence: CASSHGEGNQPQHF.

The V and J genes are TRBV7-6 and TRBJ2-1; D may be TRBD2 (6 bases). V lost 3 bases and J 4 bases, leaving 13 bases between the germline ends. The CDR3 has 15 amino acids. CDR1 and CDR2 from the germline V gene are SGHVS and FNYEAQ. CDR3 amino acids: CASSLTLSGYNEQFF. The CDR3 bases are TGTGCCAGCAGCTTGACCCTTAGCGGATACAATGAGCAGTTCTTC.

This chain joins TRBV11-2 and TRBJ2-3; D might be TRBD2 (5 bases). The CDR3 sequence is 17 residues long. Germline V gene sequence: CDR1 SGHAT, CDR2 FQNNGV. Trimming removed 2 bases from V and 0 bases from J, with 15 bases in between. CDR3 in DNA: TGTGCCAGCAGCTTACAAGGACTCTTCGTAAGCACAGATACGCAGTATTTT. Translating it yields CASSLQGLFVSTDTQYF.

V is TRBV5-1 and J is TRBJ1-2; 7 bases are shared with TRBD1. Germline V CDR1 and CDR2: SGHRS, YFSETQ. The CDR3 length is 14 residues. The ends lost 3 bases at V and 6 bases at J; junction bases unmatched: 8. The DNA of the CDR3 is TGCGCCAGCAGCTCGGGACAGCCTCGGGATGGCTACACCTTC. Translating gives CASSSGQPRDGYTF.

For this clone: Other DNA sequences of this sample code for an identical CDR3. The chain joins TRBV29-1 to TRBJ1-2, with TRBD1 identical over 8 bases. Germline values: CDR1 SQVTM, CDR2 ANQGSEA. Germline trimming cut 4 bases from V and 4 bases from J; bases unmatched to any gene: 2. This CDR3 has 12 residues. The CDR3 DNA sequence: TGCAGCGTTGGGGACAGGCGCTATGGCTACACCTTC. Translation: CSVGDRRYGYTF.

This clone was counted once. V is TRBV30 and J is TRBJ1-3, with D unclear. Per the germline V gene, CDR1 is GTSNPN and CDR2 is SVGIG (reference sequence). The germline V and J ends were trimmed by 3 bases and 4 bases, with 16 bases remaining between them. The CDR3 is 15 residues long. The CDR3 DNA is TGTGCCTGGAGAGTACAAGGAGGGAGAGGAAACACCATATATTTT. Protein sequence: CAWRVQGGRGNTIYF.

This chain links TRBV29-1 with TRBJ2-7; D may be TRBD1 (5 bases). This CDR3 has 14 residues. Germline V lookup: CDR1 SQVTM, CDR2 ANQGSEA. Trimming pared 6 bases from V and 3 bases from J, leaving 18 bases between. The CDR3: CSVGLRTGYYEQYF. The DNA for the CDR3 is TGCAGCGTGGGGCTTCGAACTGGCTACTACGAGCAGTACTTC.